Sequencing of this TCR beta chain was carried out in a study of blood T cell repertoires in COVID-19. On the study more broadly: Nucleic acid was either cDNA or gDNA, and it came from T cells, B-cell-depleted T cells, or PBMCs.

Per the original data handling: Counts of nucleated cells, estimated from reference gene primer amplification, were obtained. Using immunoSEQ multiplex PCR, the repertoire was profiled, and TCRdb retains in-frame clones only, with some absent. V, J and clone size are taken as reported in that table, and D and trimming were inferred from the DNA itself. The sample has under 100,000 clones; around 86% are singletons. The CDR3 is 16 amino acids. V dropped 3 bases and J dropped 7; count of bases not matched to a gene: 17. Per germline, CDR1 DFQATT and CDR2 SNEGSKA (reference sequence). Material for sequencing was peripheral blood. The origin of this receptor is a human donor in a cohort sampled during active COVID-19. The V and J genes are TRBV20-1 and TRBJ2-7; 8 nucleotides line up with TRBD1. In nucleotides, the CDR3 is TGCAGTGCTAGTGGTAACGGACAGGGTGGGAGTGGAGAGCAGTACTTC. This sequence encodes CSASGNGQGGSGEQYF.